This T cell receptor beta chain was sequenced in a study of cytomegalovirus exposure and HLA in healthy donors. Study background: There were tens of millions of unique TCRs (from HLA-typed donors) in an early data release.

With 60 Vbeta and 13 Jbeta primers, the PCR was carried out. In the original processing: Counted up in a later analysis, unique TCR beta chains came to roughly 80 million, with around 11 million shared. Here immunoSEQ multiplex PCR was the method, and the copy in TCRdb shows in-frame clones only, minus some. The V and J calls and clone size are taken from that table; D and trimming were inferred from the DNA. The table has over 90,000 clones, 70% to 80% seen once. Trimming pared 2 bases from V and 6 bases from J, leaving 11 bases between. Germline lookup yields CDR1 GTSNPN and CDR2 SVGIG (reference sequence). This CDR3 has 13 residues.

The V call is TRBV30, the J call TRBJ1-5; D gene unclear. The source material was PBMCs. This receptor was identified in a woman aged 60 to 75 in good health and CMV-seropositive. The CDR3 nucleotides are TGTGCCTGGAGTTTTCGGGCGGGTCAGCCCCAGCATTTT. It specifies CAWSFRAGQPQHF.